The 14 T cell receptor beta chains reported below all come from one sample, sequenced in a study of CD8 T cells in ankylosing spondylitis. TCRdb re-derived calls from the 5' RACE reads in MiXCR, one entry per CDR3 protein. The sample includes 150,000 to 200,000 distinct CDR3 sequences, around 18% of them seen just once. Sequenced sample: blood, either unsorted or a sorted T cell fraction (not recorded which). The source of these receptors is a male donor with ankylosing spondylitis or in good health (not recorded which).

The chain has TRBV6-2 or TRBV6-3 and TRBJ1-3; D uncertain. The V gene's germline CDR1 is MNHEY and CDR2 SVGEGT. CDR3 length equals 15 residues. V was pared by 2 bases and J by 2 bases, with 10 bases between. The CDR3 region is CASSYDFRTGNTIYF. The CDR3 nucleotides read TGTGCCAGCAGTTACGATTTCCGGACTGGAAACACCATATATTTT.

There are many counts of this clonotype. The chain has TRBV11-2 and TRBJ2-4; D not resolved. The germline CDR1 and CDR2 sequences are SGHAT and FQNNGV. The CDR3 has 14 amino acids. V lost 5 bases and J lost 1, with 9 bases in between. Here the CDR3 reads CASSPSAAKNIQYF. The DNA for the CDR3 is TGTGCCAGCAGCCCCTCGGCGGCCAAAAACATTCAGTACTTC.

This clonotype was detected ten times or more. V gene TRBV11-2 combines with J gene TRBJ2-3; D gene unclear. The ends were cut back, 4 bases at V and 4 bases at J, with 6 bases in the middle. Germline lookup yields CDR1 SGHAT and CDR2 FQNNGV. The CDR3 extends over 12 amino acids. The CDR3 sequence: CASSWAADTQYF. CDR3 nucleotide sequence: TGTGCCAGCAGCTGGGCTGCAGATACGCAGTATTTT. The full variable domain, in which reference TRBV11-2 and TRBJ2-3 provide the parts outside the CDR3, is EAGVAQSPRYKIIEKRQSVAFWCNPISGHATLYWYQQILGQGPKLLIQFQNNGVVDDSQLPKDRFSAERLKGVDSTLKIQPAKLEDSAVYLCASSWAADTQYFGPGTRLTVL.

This clonotype appeared a few times. J is TRBJ2-2 and V is TRBV7-9; D gene uncertain. Germline assignment: CDR1 SEHNR and CDR2 FQNEAQ (reference sequence). V lost 5 bases, J lost 3 bases, and 10 bases lay in between. This CDR3 region has 14 residues. The CDR3, as DNA: TGTGCCAGCAGCGAAGATTGGCACACCGGGGAGCTGTTTTTT. This gives the protein CASSEDWHTGELFF.

This clonotype has ten or more counts. The chain recombines TRBV7-9 with TRBJ2-3; perhaps TRBD1 as D (5 bases). CDR3 length equals 14 residues. The germline V gene encodes CDR1 SEHNR and CDR2 FQNEAQ (reference sequence). The V and J ends lost 1 base and 2 bases respectively, with 7 bases between them. CDR3 DNA: TGTGCCAGCAGCTTAGGACAGTCCACAGATACGCAGTATTTT. This gives the protein CASSLGQSTDTQYF. Supplemented by reference TRBV7-9 and TRBJ2-3, the full variable domain reads DTGVSQNPRHKITKRGQNVTFRCDPISEHNRLYWYRQTLGQGPEFLTYFQNEAQLEKSRLLSDRFSAERPKGSFSTLEIQRTEQGDSAMYLCASSLGQSTDTQYFGPGTRLTVL.

This rearrangement joins TRBV24-1 to TRBJ1-2, with 8 bases aligning to TRBD1. Germline CDR1 KGHDR, CDR2 SFDVKD. After removal of 3 bases from V and 7 bases from J, the junction contained 6 bases not matched to a gene. The CDR3 spans 14 residues. The CDR3 DNA follows: TGTGCCACCAGTGATACCGGACAGGGCAGTGGCTACACCTTC. It encodes CATSDTGQGSGYTF.

This clonotype was counted between two and nine times. The chain carries TRBV28 and TRBJ1-2, with 8 nucleotides matching TRBD1. The V and J ends lost 3 bases and 4 bases, in that order; junction bases with no gene match: 4. Germline V gene lookup returns CDR1 MDHEN and CDR2 SYDVKM. The CDR3 totals 14 residues. The CDR3 spells CASSFRGLVYGYTF. CDR3 DNA: TGTGCCAGCAGTTTCAGGGGGCTGGTCTATGGCTACACCTTC.

The genes are TRBV28 and TRBJ2-6; 9 bases match TRBD1. Germline-derived CDR1 and CDR2 are MDHEN and SYDVKM. V lost 2 bases and J lost 0; bases outside the gene matches: 5. The CDR3 sequence is 18 residues long. The CDR3 bases are TGTGCCAGCAGTTTACTCGGGACAGGGCCCTCTGGGGCCAACGTCCTGACTTTC. Its translation: CASSLLGTGPSGANVLTF.

This clonotype came up many times. The rearrangement uses TRBV5-4 and TRBJ2-1, with TRBD2 identical over 12 bases. V lost 1 base and J lost 7; bases outside the gene matches: 6. Germline V gene lookup returns CDR1 SGHNT and CDR2 YYREEE (reference sequence). There are 16 residues in the CDR3. CDR3 in DNA: TGTGCCAGCAGCTTGTCTAGCGGGAGGGCCTGGAATGAGCAGTTCTTC. This gives the protein CASSLSSGRAWNEQFF.

This clonotype has just a few counts. The CDR3 nucleotides are TGTGCCAGCAGCTTAGTCTCTAGCGGGAGGGCTTATGAGCAGTTCTTC. Protein product: CASSLVSSGRAYEQFF. This sequence joins TRBV7-3 and TRBJ2-1, with 12 positions matching TRBD2. The V and J ends lost 2 bases and 8 bases, in that order; junction bases with no gene match: 7. Germline assignment: CDR1 SGHTA and CDR2 FQGTGA. The CDR3 contains 16 residues. The entire variable domain, with the rest obtained from reference TRBV7-3 and TRBJ2-1, is as follows: GAGVSQTPSNKVTEKGKYVELRCDPISGHTALYWYRQSLGQGPEFLIYFQGTGAADDSGLPNDRFFAVRPEGSVSTLKIQRTERGDSAVYLCASSLVSSGRAYEQFFGPGTRLTVL.

This clonotype was counted at least ten times. The V gene is TRBV13, the J gene TRBJ2-5, with TRBD1 matching over 7 bases. This CDR3 comprises 16 residues. The V gene's germline CDR1 is PRHDT and CDR2 FYEKMQ (reference sequence). V gave up 0 bases and J gave up 6 bases; unmatched junction bases: 10. CDR3 sequence: CASSLGTGSPLKTQYF. The CDR3, as DNA: TGTGCCAGCAGCTTAGGGACAGGGAGTCCGTTAAAGACCCAGTACTTC.

This clonotype was counted a single time. The chain recombines TRBV29-1 with TRBJ2-2; D remains unclear. Trimming removed 1 base at V and 4 bases at J, with 7 bases between. CDR3 length: 13 amino acids. In germline, CDR1 is SQVTM, CDR2 ANQGSEA. The CDR3 DNA is TGCAGCGTTGAAGCCAGGCCCACCGGGGAGCTGTTTTTT. It is translated as CSVEARPTGELFF.

The CDR3 DNA reads as TGCAGCGCCGAGGGGGGAGGGCAGACTGAAGCTTTCTTT. This translates into CSAEGGGQTEAFF. V usage is TRBV29-1 and J usage is TRBJ1-1, with D tentatively TRBD1 (6 bases). V shed 7 bases and J shed 5 bases, with 17 bases lying between them. CDR3 length: 13 residues. Germline V gives CDR1 SQVTM, CDR2 ANQGSEA.

The chain carries TRBV6-5 and TRBJ2-1, with 7 bases matching TRBD2. Losses at the gene ends were 4 bases for V and 7 bases for J; bases not matched to a gene: 13. The CDR3 has 16 residues. CDR1 and CDR2 from the germline V gene are MNHEY and SVGAGI. CDR3 residues: CASSFPRAGVGNEQFF. CDR3 nucleotides: TGTGCCAGCAGTTTCCCGCGGGCGGGAGTTGGGAATGAGCAGTTCTTC.